What follows are 26 T cell receptor beta chains derived from one specimen sequenced in a study of PD-1 blockade in classical Hodgkin lymphoma. Time point specified: cycle 4 day 1 (C4D1), after around six weeks of nivolumab. Brentuximab vedotin exposure varied among the patients, all of whom had relapsed after autologous stem cell transplantation. Purification of CD4+ T cells from thawed PBMCs was achieved by magnetic negative selection. This table comes from immunoSEQ multiplex PCR, and its TCRdb copy is limited to in-frame clones, with some not included. The repertoire has some 19,000 clones, 65% to 80% of them found once; the top ten carry roughly 2.5%. Here the sequenced sample was CD4+ T cells from blood, taken before the fourth cycle of nivolumab. The receptors shown here come from a human donor with classical Hodgkin lymphoma.

CDR3 sequence: CASSQSIPGLAGGPGETQYF. In DNA, the CDR3 is TGCGCCAGCAGTCAATCAATCCCGGGTCTAGCGGGAGGGCCCGGGGAGACCCAGTACTTC. The V call is TRBV23-1, the J call TRBJ2-5, with 12 bases aligning to TRBD2. TRBV23-1 carries the ORF label, with uncertain function. The length of the CDR3 is 20 residues. With V trimmed by 0 bases and J by 5 bases, 16 bases remained unmatched.

The chain joins TRBV30 to TRBJ1-2; no clear D gene. Per the germline V gene, CDR1 is GTSNPN and CDR2 is SVGIG (reference sequence). Trimming removed 4 bases at V and 7 bases at J, with 16 bases between. CDR3 length: 13 amino acids. The CDR3 here is CAWNFQFSGGYTF. DNA for the CDR3: TGTGCCTGGAATTTCCAGTTTAGTGGTGGCTACACCTTC.

The chain has TRBV10-3 and TRBJ1-3; the match to TRBD1 covers 10 bases. Trimming cost V 3 bases and J 2 bases; bases outside gene matches: 4. Germline CDR1 is ENHRY and CDR2 is SYGVKD. This CDR3 region has 16 residues. CDR3 residues: CAISERTGGAGNTIYF. In DNA, the CDR3 is TGTGCCATCAGTGAAAGGACAGGGGGAGCTGGAAACACCATATATTTT.

Comments on this clone: The sample holds other DNA sequences that translate to the same CDR3. The CDR3: CASSLSRTGYSVGELFF. The DNA of the CDR3 is TGTGCCAGCAGCTTGAGTCGGACAGGTTATAGCGTCGGAGAGCTGTTTTTT. The rearrangement links TRBV5-6 to TRBJ2-2; TRBD1 matches at 7 bases. V was clipped by 1 base and J by 11 bases; unmatched bases: 17. Germline V CDR1 and CDR2: SGHDT, YYEEEE. The CDR3 consists of 17 residues.

J is TRBJ2-1 and V is TRBV5-5; 13 nucleotides align to TRBD2. The germline V gene has CDR1 SGHKS and CDR2 YYEKEE (reference sequence). CDR3 size: 15 residues. V gave up 4 bases and J gave up 5 bases; unmatched junction bases: 3. In DNA, the CDR3 is TGTGCCAGCAGCCTAGGACTAGCGGGGGACAATGAGCAGTTCTTC. Translated, it gives CASSLGLAGDNEQFF.

The chain has TRBV11-2 and TRBJ2-6; D unresolved. Germline V gene lookup returns CDR1 SGHAT and CDR2 FQNNGV. Trimming cost V 3 bases and J 1 base, with 4 bases left between them. The CDR3 contains 14 residues. The CDR3 coding sequence is TGTGCCAGCAGCTTTAGATCTGGGGCCAACGTCCTGACTTTC. This codes for CASSFRSGANVLTF.

In its sample, this clone ranks as medium-sized. The chain carries TRBV7-2 and TRBJ1-2; D might be TRBD1 (6 bases). The CDR3 extends over 16 amino acids. CDR1 and CDR2 from the germline V gene are SGHTA and FQGNSA. Trimming stripped 5 bases from V and 0 bases from J, with 16 bases between. The CDR3 here is CASSLDRIVANYGYTF. Here the CDR3 DNA reads TGTGCCAGCAGCCTGGACAGAATAGTGGCTAACTATGGCTACACCTTC. Variable domain in full (rest from reference TRBV7-2 and TRBJ1-2): GAGVSQSPSNKVTEKGKDVELRCDPISGHTALYWYRQSLGQGLEFLIYFQGNSAPDKSGLPSDRFSAERTGGSVSTLTIQRTQQEDSAVYLCASSLDRIVANYGYTFGSGTRLTVV.

The chain joins TRBV7-8 to TRBJ1-4, with a weak D call TRBD1 (6 bases). V shed 3 bases and J shed 4 bases, with 12 bases lying between them. The CDR3 has 15 residues. Germline-derived CDR1 and CDR2 are SGHVS and FQNEAQ. The CDR3 loop reads CASSLAGHRNEKLFF. CDR3 nucleotides: TGTGCCAGCAGCTTGGCGGGACACCGTAATGAAAAACTGTTTTTT.

The chain uses TRBV5-4 and TRBJ2-2; D not resolved. Trimming took off 4 bases at V and 5 bases at J, with 12 bases between the two ends. Germline V gene data show CDR1 as SGHNT and CDR2 as YYREEE (reference sequence). The CDR3 sequence is 14 residues long. CDR3 region: CASSPHVETGELFF. CDR3 DNA sequence: TGTGCCAGCAGCCCCCACGTGGAAACCGGGGAGCTGTTTTTT.

This chain's CDR3 is CASSASRASGGAGTQYF. CDR3 DNA: TGTGCCAGCAGCGCTTCCCGGGCTAGCGGGGGGGCTGGGACCCAGTACTTC. The rearrangement links TRBV7-2 to TRBJ2-5; 12 nucleotides align to TRBD2. Germline CDR1 reads SGHTA; CDR2 reads FQGNSA. There are 17 residues in the CDR3. The J segment lost 7 bases and the V segment lost 5 bases, leaving 14 bases of the junction unmatched.

Details on this clone: Other DNA sequences from this sample encode an identical CDR3 as well. The chain is built from TRBV7-9 and TRBJ1-4; D is unresolved. Per germline, CDR1 SEHNR and CDR2 FQNEAQ (reference sequence). The CDR3 spans 14 residues. V lost 1 base to trimming and J lost 0 bases, with 3 bases between them. The CDR3 DNA sequence: TGTGCCAGCAGCTTAGATACAACTAATGAAAAACTGTTTTTT. Amino acids: CASSLDTTNEKLFF.

This chain links TRBV19 with TRBJ1-1; possible D gene TRBD1, 5 bases. CDR3 length: 14 amino acids. The germline gives CDR1 LNHDA, CDR2 SQIVND (reference sequence). Trimming shortened V by 0 bases and J by 6 bases, and 11 bases separated the two germline ends. The DNA of the CDR3 is TGTGCCAGTAGTATAGATGACCGGGGGGCTGAAGCTTTCTTT. The encoded protein is CASSIDDRGAEAFF.

The chain has TRBV7-8 and TRBJ1-1; D is unresolved. This CDR3 is built from 11 residues. The germline V gene has CDR1 SGHVS and CDR2 FQNEAQ. Trimming cost V 2 bases and J 4 bases, with 2 bases left between them. CDR3 in amino acids: CASSLSTEAFF. As DNA, the CDR3 is TGTGCCAGCAGCTTAAGCACTGAAGCTTTCTTT.

The V and J genes are TRBV18 and TRBJ2-1, with 8 bases aligning to TRBD2. The V and J ends lost 2 bases and 2 bases, in that order; junction bases with no gene match: 5. In germline, CDR1 is KGHSH, CDR2 LQKENI. CDR3 size: 16 residues. As DNA, the CDR3 is TGTGCCAGCTCACCATGGGTAGCGGGAACCTACAATGAGCAGTTCTTC. It yields the protein CASSPWVAGTYNEQFF.

V gene TRBV28 combines with J gene TRBJ1-5; a weak D match, TRBD1 (6 bases). The V gene lost 5 bases and the J gene lost 6 bases, with 14 bases spanning the gap. Germline assignment: CDR1 MDHEN and CDR2 SYDVKM. The CDR3 runs 14 residues. The CDR3 spells CASSLGGYGQPQHF. CDR3 sequence (DNA): TGTGCCAGCAGTCTAGGGGGATACGGTCAGCCCCAGCATTTT.

As DNA, the CDR3 is TGTGCCAGCAGTTCTGTTTGGGGAGGGGGGACTAATGAAAAACTGTTTTTT. Translating it yields CASSSVWGGGTNEKLFF. The J gene is TRBJ1-4, the V gene TRBV28; D might be TRBD1 (6 bases). The length of the CDR3 is 17 residues. V was cut by 4 bases and J by 2 bases, with 17 bases left in between. Germline V CDR1 and CDR2: MDHEN, SYDVKM.

V gene TRBV5-4 combines with J gene TRBJ1-2, with 7 bases identical to TRBD1. Germline CDR1 reads SGHNT; CDR2 reads YYREEE (reference sequence). The CDR3 is 13 residues long. J gave up 7 bases and V 0 bases, and 3 bases lay outside the gene matches. For the CDR3, the DNA is TGTGCCAGCAGCTTGGGACAGGGAAGTGGCTACACCTTC. Its protein product is CASSLGQGSGYTF. Full variable domain (missing parts from reference TRBV5-4 and TRBJ1-2): ETGVTQSPTHLIKTRGQQVTLRCSSQSGHNTVSWYQQALGQGPQFIFQYYREEENGRGNFPPRFSGLQFPNYSSELNVNALELDDSALYLCASSLGQGSGYTFGSGTRLTVV.

The chain couples TRBV2 to TRBJ1-5, with no clear D. In germline, CDR1 is SNHLY, CDR2 FYNNEI. This CDR3 is built from 14 residues. With 6 bases removed from V and 2 bases from J, the gap between germline ends came to 11 bases. As DNA, the CDR3 is TGTGCCAGCAGGGCAAATGGAGGCAATCAGCCCCAGCATTTT. It is translated as CASRANGGNQPQHF.

The genes are TRBV5-4 and TRBJ2-5; D might be TRBD1 (5 bases). Trimming pared 4 bases from V and 3 bases from J, leaving 10 bases between. This CDR3 region has 13 residues. Germline V lookup: CDR1 SGHNT, CDR2 YYREEE (reference sequence). CDR3 sequence reads: CASSLNRKETQYF. CDR3 nucleotide sequence: TGTGCCAGCAGCCTCAACAGGAAAGAGACCCAGTACTTC.

CDR3 region: CASSLVLRDSPLHF. The DNA for the CDR3 is TGTGCCAGCAGCTTAGTTTTACGGGATTCACCCCTCCACTTT. V and J are TRBV11-3 and TRBJ1-6; no clear D. Germline V lookup: CDR1 SGHNT, CDR2 YENEEA. The CDR3 has 14 residues. Deletions cut 1 base from V and 8 bases from J, with 9 bases between.

The rearrangement joins TRBV9 to TRBJ1-3; D is uncertain. Trimming left V 4 bases short and J 4 bases short, with 18 bases between. CDR3 size: 16 residues. The germline gives CDR1 SGDLS, CDR2 YYNGEE. The CDR3 region is CASSPRQIASGNTIYF. CDR3 bases: TGTGCCAGCAGCCCGCGACAAATCGCTTCGGGAAACACCATATATTTT.

This clone has a handful of counts. J is TRBJ1-2 and V is TRBV19, with D tentatively TRBD1 (6 bases). CDR1 LNHDA and CDR2 SQIVND come from the germline V gene (reference sequence). The CDR3 contains 12 residues. Trimming stripped 2 bases from V and 5 bases from J, with 6 bases between. The CDR3 spells CASSITGYGYTF. For the CDR3, the DNA is TGTGCCAGTAGTATAACAGGGTATGGCTACACCTTC. Looking up the rest from reference TRBV19 and TRBJ1-2 gives the full variable domain: DGGITQSPKYLFRKEGQNVTLSCEQNLNHDAMYWYRQDPGQGLRLIYYSQIVNDFQKGDIAEGYSVSREKKESFPLTVTSAQKNPTAFYLCASSITGYGYTFGSGTRLTVV.

V and J are TRBV18 and TRBJ2-1, with TRBD2 identical over 8 bases. Trimming cost V 5 bases and J 7 bases; bases outside gene matches: 13. Germline CDR1 KGHSH, CDR2 LQKENI. The CDR3 length is 16 residues. For the CDR3, the DNA is TGTGCCAGCTCAAGGGGCGGGGGGATCTCCCGGAATGAGCAGTTCTTC. It yields the protein CASSRGGGISRNEQFF.

This clone has only a few counts. The chain joins TRBV2 to TRBJ2-5; maybe TRBD2 (8 bases). CDR3 length: 19 residues. In germline, CDR1 is SNHLY, CDR2 FYNNEI. The V end lost 6 bases, the J end lost 4 bases, and 30 bases lay between the germline ends. CDR3 bases: TGTGCCAGCAGGGGGACAGCAGTTAAAGCGGGGGCTAGGTTAGAGACCCAGTACTTC. As protein: CASRGTAVKAGARLETQYF.

V usage is TRBV19 and J usage is TRBJ2-1; 12 positions agree with TRBD2. With 2 bases clipped from V and 9 bases from J, the junction kept 5 bases outside the gene matches. Per the germline V gene, CDR1 is LNHDA and CDR2 is SQIVND (reference sequence). This CDR3 comprises 15 residues. CDR3: CASSISGLAGPEQFF. The CDR3, as DNA: TGTGCCAGTAGTATAAGCGGACTAGCGGGACCTGAGCAGTTCTTC.

This chain joins TRBV28 and TRBJ1-2; no clear D. There are 13 residues in the CDR3. Trimming took off 3 bases at V and 4 bases at J, with 9 bases between the two ends. Germline CDR1 reads MDHEN; CDR2 reads SYDVKM. CDR3 nucleotide sequence: TGTGCCAGCAGTTTCTCTGACATCTATGGCTACACCTTC. This codes for CASSFSDIYGYTF.